This T cell receptor (beta chain) comes out of a study of blood T cell repertoires in COVID-19. At the level of the study: COVID-19 samples from acute and convalescent phases originated in the United States, Italy and Spain. T cells, B-cell-depleted T cells, or PBMCs supplied cDNA or gDNA.

Germline-derived CDR1 and CDR2 are KGHDR and SFDVKD. The length of the CDR3 is 13 residues. After removal of 10 bases from V and 4 bases from J, the junction contained 6 bases not matched to a gene. Profiled with immunoSEQ multiplex PCR; TCRdb holds only in-frame clones, not every one. The sample gives 8,800 or so clones, approximately 80% of which show up once; less than 40% is in the top ten. The chain is built from TRBV24-1 and TRBJ2-3; the match to TRBD2 covers 8 bases. Sample: peripheral blood. The clonotype comes from a human donor in a cohort sampled during active COVID-19. The CDR3 bases are TGTGCCACGGGCGGGGGGCCCTCAGATACGCAGTATTTT. It translates to CATGGGPSDTQYF.